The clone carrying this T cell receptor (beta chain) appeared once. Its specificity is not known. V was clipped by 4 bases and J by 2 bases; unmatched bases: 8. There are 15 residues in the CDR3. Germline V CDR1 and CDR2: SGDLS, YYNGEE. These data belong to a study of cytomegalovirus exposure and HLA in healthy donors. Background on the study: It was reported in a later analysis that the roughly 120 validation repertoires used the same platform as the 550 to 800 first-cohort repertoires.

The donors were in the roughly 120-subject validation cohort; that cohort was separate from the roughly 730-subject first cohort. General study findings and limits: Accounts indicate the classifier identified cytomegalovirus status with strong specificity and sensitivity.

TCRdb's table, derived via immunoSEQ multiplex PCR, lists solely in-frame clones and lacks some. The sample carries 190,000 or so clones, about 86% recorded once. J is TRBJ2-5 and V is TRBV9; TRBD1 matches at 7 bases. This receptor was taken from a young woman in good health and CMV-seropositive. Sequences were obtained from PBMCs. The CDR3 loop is CASSPRGWEQETQYF. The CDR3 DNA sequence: TGTGCCAGCAGCCCCAGGGGGTGGGAGCAAGAGACCCAGTACTTC.